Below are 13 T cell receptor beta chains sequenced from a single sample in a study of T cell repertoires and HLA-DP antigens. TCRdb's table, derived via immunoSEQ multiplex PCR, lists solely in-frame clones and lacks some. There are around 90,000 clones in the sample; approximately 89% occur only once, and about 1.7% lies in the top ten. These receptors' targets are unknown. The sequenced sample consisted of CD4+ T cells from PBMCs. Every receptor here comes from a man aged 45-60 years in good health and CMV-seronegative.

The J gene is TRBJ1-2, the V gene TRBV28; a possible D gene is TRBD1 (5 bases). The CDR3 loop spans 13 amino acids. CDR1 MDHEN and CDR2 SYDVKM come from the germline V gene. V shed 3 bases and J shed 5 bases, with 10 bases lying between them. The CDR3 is CASSLTVPYGYTF. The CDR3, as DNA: TGTGCCAGCAGTTTGACAGTTCCATATGGCTACACCTTC.

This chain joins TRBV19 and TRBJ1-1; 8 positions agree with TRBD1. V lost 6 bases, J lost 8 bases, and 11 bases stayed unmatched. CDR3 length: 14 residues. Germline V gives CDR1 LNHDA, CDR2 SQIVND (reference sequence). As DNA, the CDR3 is TGTGCCAGTAGCTTCACACCGGGACAGGCAGAAGCTTTCTTT. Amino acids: CASSFTPGQAEAFF.

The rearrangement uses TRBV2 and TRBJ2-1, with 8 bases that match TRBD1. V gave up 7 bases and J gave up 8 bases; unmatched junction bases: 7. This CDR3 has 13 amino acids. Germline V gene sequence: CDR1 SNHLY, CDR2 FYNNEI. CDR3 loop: CASIYGQGDEQFF. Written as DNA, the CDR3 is TGTGCCAGCATCTATGGACAGGGCGATGAGCAGTTCTTC.

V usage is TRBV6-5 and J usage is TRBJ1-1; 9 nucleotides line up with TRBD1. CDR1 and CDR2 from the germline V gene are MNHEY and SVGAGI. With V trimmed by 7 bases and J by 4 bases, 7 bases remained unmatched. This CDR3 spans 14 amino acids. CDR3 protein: CASTTGGEGTEAFF. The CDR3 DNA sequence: TGTGCCAGCACCACAGGGGGCGAGGGCACTGAAGCTTTCTTT.

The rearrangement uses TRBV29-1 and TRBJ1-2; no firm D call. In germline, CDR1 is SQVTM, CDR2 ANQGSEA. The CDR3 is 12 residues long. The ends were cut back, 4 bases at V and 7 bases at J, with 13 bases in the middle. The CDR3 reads CSVGLGPGGYTF. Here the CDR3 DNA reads TGCAGCGTTGGGCTGGGTCCTGGTGGCTACACCTTC.

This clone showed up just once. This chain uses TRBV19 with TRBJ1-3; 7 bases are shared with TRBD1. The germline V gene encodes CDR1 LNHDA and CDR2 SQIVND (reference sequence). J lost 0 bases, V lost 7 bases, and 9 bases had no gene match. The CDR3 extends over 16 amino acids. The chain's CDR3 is CASTPNRGSSGNTIYF. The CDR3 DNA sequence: TGTGCCAGTACCCCCAACAGGGGAAGCTCTGGAAACACCATATATTTT.

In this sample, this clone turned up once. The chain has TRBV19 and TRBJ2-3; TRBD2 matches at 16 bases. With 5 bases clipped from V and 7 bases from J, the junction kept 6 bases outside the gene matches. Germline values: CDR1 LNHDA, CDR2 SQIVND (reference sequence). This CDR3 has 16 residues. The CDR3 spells CASSFGTSGGANTQYF. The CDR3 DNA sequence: TGTGCCAGTAGTTTCGGGACTAGCGGGGGGGCGAATACGCAGTATTTT.

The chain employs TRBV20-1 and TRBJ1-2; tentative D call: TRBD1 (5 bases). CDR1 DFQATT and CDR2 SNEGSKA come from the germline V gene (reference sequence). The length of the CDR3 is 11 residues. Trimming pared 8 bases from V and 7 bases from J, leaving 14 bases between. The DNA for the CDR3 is TGCAGTCATACGAGGGGAATTGGCTACACCTTC. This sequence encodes CSHTRGIGYTF.

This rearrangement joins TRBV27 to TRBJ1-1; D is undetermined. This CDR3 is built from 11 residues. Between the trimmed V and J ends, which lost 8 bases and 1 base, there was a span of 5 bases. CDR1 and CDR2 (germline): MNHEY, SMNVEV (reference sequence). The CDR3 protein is CASGPNTEAFF. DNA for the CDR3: TGTGCCAGCGGCCCGAACACTGAAGCTTTCTTT.

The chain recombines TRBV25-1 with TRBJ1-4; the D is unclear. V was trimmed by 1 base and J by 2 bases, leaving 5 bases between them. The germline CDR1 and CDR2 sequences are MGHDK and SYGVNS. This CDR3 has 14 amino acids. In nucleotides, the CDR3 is TGTGCCAGCAGTGAATGGGCCACTAATGAAAAACTGTTTTTT. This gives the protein CASSEWATNEKLFF.

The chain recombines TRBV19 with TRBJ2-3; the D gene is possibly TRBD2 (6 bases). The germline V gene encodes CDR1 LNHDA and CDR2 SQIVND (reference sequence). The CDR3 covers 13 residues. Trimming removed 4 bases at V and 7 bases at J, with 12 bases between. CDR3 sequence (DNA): TGTGCCAGTAGTAGAGGGACTGGGAATACGCAGTATTTT. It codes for CASSRGTGNTQYF.

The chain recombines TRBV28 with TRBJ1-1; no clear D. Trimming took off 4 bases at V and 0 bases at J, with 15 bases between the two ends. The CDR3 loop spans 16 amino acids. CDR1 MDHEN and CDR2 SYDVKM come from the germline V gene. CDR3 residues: CASSWGFRILNTEAFF. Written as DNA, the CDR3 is TGTGCCAGCAGTTGGGGATTCAGGATCTTGAACACTGAAGCTTTCTTT.

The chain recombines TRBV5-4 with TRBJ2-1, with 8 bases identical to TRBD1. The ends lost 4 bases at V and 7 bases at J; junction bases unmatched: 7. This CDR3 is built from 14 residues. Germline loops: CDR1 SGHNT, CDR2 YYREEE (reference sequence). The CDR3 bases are TGTGCCAGCAGCCAAGGACAGGGTCGTAATGAGCAGTTCTTC. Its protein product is CASSQGQGRNEQFF.